The 21 T cell receptor beta chains presented below share a single source sample, sequenced in a study of blood T cell repertoires in COVID-19. Some clones are missing from TCRdb's copy, which holds only in-frame ones; the method was immunoSEQ multiplex PCR. The sample includes about 200,000 clones, roughly 89% seen only once; the top ten take 6.7%. The sequencing input was peripheral blood. The receptor set was obtained from a man in his forties or fifties with acute or convalescent COVID-19.

This clone appeared a single time. The V and J genes are TRBV5-4 and TRBJ2-7; the D is unclear. CDR3 length: 13 residues. Per the germline V gene, CDR1 is SGHNT and CDR2 is YYREEE (reference sequence). V was shortened by 1 base and J by 0 bases, with 5 bases between the two germline ends. The CDR3 region has the DNA TGTGCCAGCAGCTTGCAGAACTCCTACGAGCAGTACTTC. It is translated as CASSLQNSYEQYF. The whole variable domain, filled in from reference TRBV5-4 and TRBJ2-7, reads ETGVTQSPTHLIKTRGQQVTLRCSSQSGHNTVSWYQQALGQGPQFIFQYYREEENGRGNFPPRFSGLQFPNYSSELNVNALELDDSALYLCASSLQNSYEQYFGPGTRLTVT.

A note on this clone: This specimen includes other DNA sequences encoding the same CDR3. The rearrangement uses TRBV6-5 and TRBJ1-6; no firm D call. Trimming took 2 bases from V and 9 from J, leaving 5 bases between them. The germline gives CDR1 MNHEY, CDR2 SVGAGI. The CDR3 extends over 12 amino acids. The CDR3 nucleotides are TGTGCCAGCAGTTACCTGCGTTCACCCCTCCACTTT. This encodes CASSYLRSPLHF.

This chain connects TRBV19 to TRBJ1-6; the match to TRBD1 covers 8 bases. Looked up from germline, CDR1 is LNHDA and CDR2 is SQIVND (reference sequence). V gave up 4 bases and J gave up 6 bases; unmatched junction bases: 5. This CDR3 contains 15 residues. As DNA, the CDR3 is TGTGCCAGTAGTACCCGGGACAGGACTAATTCACCCCTCCACTTT. Its protein is CASSTRDRTNSPLHF.

This chain joins TRBV2 and TRBJ1-1; the D gene is possibly TRBD1 (5 bases). CDR1 is SNHLY and CDR2 is FYNNEI in the germline V gene. V gave up 4 bases and J gave up 0 bases, with 15 bases separating them. This CDR3 is built from 16 residues. The CDR3 DNA follows: TGTGCCAGCAGTGGCTTCCCCCAGGGAATGAACACTGAAGCTTTCTTT. Protein: CASSGFPQGMNTEAFF.

The V and J genes are TRBV6-1 and TRBJ1-2; D is perhaps TRBD1 (6 bases). The V gene lost 1 base and the J gene lost 3 bases, with 12 bases spanning the gap. CDR1 and CDR2 (germline): MNHNS, SASEGT. The CDR3 sequence is 15 residues long. For the CDR3, the DNA is TGTGCCAGCAGTGAAGGGCAGGGGATTGACTATGGCTACACCTTC. It is translated as CASSEGQGIDYGYTF.

The CDR3: CATSEGSLAGSYEQYF. The CDR3 region has the DNA TGTGCCACCAGTGAGGGGTCACTAGCAGGATCCTACGAGCAGTACTTC. The V gene is TRBV24-1, the J gene TRBJ2-7, with D perhaps matching TRBD2 (6 bases). The V end was cut by 4 bases, the J end by 1 base, with 16 bases between. Germline V gives CDR1 KGHDR, CDR2 SFDVKD. The CDR3 totals 16 residues.

This clone was seen once. This sequence joins TRBV3-1 (or the pseudogene TRBV3-2) and TRBJ2-7, with 9 bases that match TRBD2. With V trimmed by 0 bases and J by 0 bases, 15 bases remained unmatched. This CDR3 is 20 amino acids long. Germline V gene sequence: CDR1 LGHDT, CDR2 YNNKEL (reference sequence). CDR3 region: CASSQDPPSGVGPSSYEQYF. DNA for the CDR3: TGTGCCAGCAGCCAAGATCCCCCTAGCGGGGTGGGGCCAAGCTCCTACGAGCAGTACTTC.

This chain joins TRBV7-2 and TRBJ1-2, with D possibly TRBD1 on 5 matching bases. The CDR3 is made up of 14 amino acids. V was trimmed by 1 base and J by 7 bases, leaving 13 bases between them. Looked up from germline, CDR1 is SGHTA and CDR2 is FQGNSA. The CDR3 DNA reads TGTGCCAGCAGCTTAGGGCCGCAAAGGGGTGGCTACACCTTC. The encoded protein is CASSLGPQRGGYTF.

The V call is TRBV12-3 or TRBV12-4, the J call TRBJ2-3, with D tentatively TRBD1 (6 bases). Trimming removed 8 bases at V and 3 bases at J, with 6 bases between. The CDR3 is 11 amino acids. The CDR3 bases are TGTGCCAGCGGGACAACAGATACGCAGTATTTT. Amino acids: CASGTTDTQYF.

This clone was observed a handful of times. The chain couples TRBV3-1 (or the pseudogene TRBV3-2) to TRBJ2-3; 7 bases are shared with TRBD2. Germline assignment: CDR1 LGHDT and CDR2 YNNKEL (reference sequence). Trimming at V came to 0 bases and at J to 2 bases, leaving 11 bases not matched to a gene. CDR3 size: 18 residues. For the CDR3, the DNA is TGTGCCAGCAGCCAAGATCCGGTCCGGGGGGACTACACAGATACGCAGTATTTT. Protein: CASSQDPVRGDYTDTQYF.

The rearrangement joins TRBV10-3 to TRBJ2-1; TRBD2 matches at 10 bases. The germline gives CDR1 ENHRY, CDR2 SYGVKD. This CDR3 is built from 15 residues. The ends lost 6 bases at V and 5 bases at J; junction bases unmatched: 7. CDR3 sequence: CAIRGASGGNNEQFF. CDR3 bases: TGTGCCATCAGGGGGGCTAGCGGGGGCAACAATGAGCAGTTCTTC.

The chain combines TRBV6-1 with TRBJ1-1; TRBD1 is a possible D gene (6 bases). The CDR3 is 15 residues long. The V end lost 2 bases, the J end lost 2 bases, and 12 bases lay between the germline ends. Looked up from germline, CDR1 is MNHNS and CDR2 is SASEGT. CDR3 sequence reads: CASSETGQKNTEAFF. CDR3 nucleotides: TGTGCCAGCAGTGAAACAGGACAGAAAAACACTGAAGCTTTCTTT.

The chain recombines TRBV4-1 with TRBJ1-6; D call uncertain. This CDR3 region has 14 residues. V was shortened by 1 base and J by 3 bases, with 4 bases between the two germline ends. Germline CDR1 is MGHRA and CDR2 is YSYEKL. CDR3 in amino acids: CASSQGSYNSPLHF. CDR3 DNA sequence: TGCGCCAGCAGCCAAGGGAGCTATAATTCACCCCTCCACTTT.

This clone was counted a single time. The chain carries TRBV6-6 and TRBJ1-3; D might be TRBD1 (5 bases). CDR1 is MNHNY, CDR2 SVGAGI, per germline (reference sequence). The CDR3 is 17 amino acids. With 5 bases removed from V and 0 bases from J, the gap between germline ends came to 17 bases. The CDR3 here is CASSPRVGGTSGNTIYF. The CDR3 DNA follows: TGTGCCAGCAGTCCCCGGGTGGGGGGGACCTCTGGAAACACCATATATTTT.

The rearrangement joins TRBV7-2 to TRBJ1-1; D possibly corresponds to TRBD1 (5 bases). Deletions cut 2 bases from V and 1 base from J, with 5 bases between. CDR1 and CDR2 (germline): SGHTA, FQGNSA. The CDR3 consists of 13 residues. Written as DNA, the CDR3 is TGTGCCAGCAGCTTACAGGGGAACACTGAAGCTTTCTTT. This gives the protein CASSLQGNTEAFF.

This sequence joins TRBV6-2 or TRBV6-3 and TRBJ2-7; tentative D call: TRBD1 (5 bases). Trimming removed 2 bases from V and 3 bases from J, with 11 bases in between. The germline gives CDR1 MNHEY, CDR2 SVGEGT. The length of the CDR3 is 14 residues. The CDR3 loop is CASSYPGHFYEQYF. The CDR3 DNA reads TGTGCCAGCAGTTACCCTGGACATTTCTACGAGCAGTACTTC.

The genes are TRBV3-1 (or the pseudogene TRBV3-2) and TRBJ2-1; 8 nucleotides line up with TRBD2. Germline CDR1 LGHDT, CDR2 YNNKEL (reference sequence). The V gene end was trimmed by 4 bases and the J gene end by 10 bases; junction bases not matched to a gene: 21. The CDR3 length is 18 residues. The CDR3 loop reads CASSRGLRGGGWGREQFF. As DNA, the CDR3 is TGTGCCAGCAGCCGCGGGTTGAGAGGCGGGGGGTGGGGACGGGAGCAGTTCTTC.

This clone was counted only a few times. This chain connects TRBV7-8 to TRBJ1-1; a possible D gene is TRBD1 (6 bases). Germline V gene data show CDR1 as SGHVS and CDR2 as FQNEAQ. The length of the CDR3 is 14 residues. V dropped 3 bases and J dropped 3 bases, with 11 bases sitting between them. The CDR3 nucleotides read TGTGCCAGCAGCTTTGACAGGATGTACACTGAAGCTTTCTTT. It specifies CASSFDRMYTEAFF. The full variable domain, with the rest looked up from reference TRBV7-8 and TRBJ1-1, is GAGVSQSPRYKVAKRGQDVALRCDPISGHVSLFWYQQALGQGPEFLTYFQNEAQLDKSGLPSDRFFAERPEGSVSTLKIQRTQQEDSAVYLCASSFDRMYTEAFFGQGTRLTVV.

The J gene is TRBJ1-5, the V gene TRBV29-1; tentative D call: TRBD1 (6 bases). The CDR3 runs to 14 residues. CDR1 SQVTM and CDR2 ANQGSEA come from the germline V gene. V was shortened by 6 bases and J by 2 bases, with 14 bases between the two germline ends. CDR3: CSVRTVDGNQPQHF. In nucleotides, the CDR3 is TGCAGCGTCCGGACAGTTGACGGCAATCAGCCCCAGCATTTT.

The CDR3 bases are TGTGCCAGCAGCCCACACGCTCTGGCAGGGGGCGGCGAGCAGTACTTC. It translates to CASSPHALAGGGEQYF. V gene TRBV3-1 (or the pseudogene TRBV3-2) combines with J gene TRBJ2-7; 8 bases are shared with TRBD1. V gave up 4 bases and J gave up 6 bases; unmatched junction bases: 14. The CDR3 spans 16 residues. Germline V gene lookup returns CDR1 LGHDT and CDR2 YNNKEL (reference sequence).

This CDR3 is CASSALGGHNQPQHF. The DNA of the CDR3 is TGTGCCAGCAGCGCCCTAGGGGGTCACAATCAGCCCCAGCATTTT. V usage is TRBV6-6 and J usage is TRBJ1-5, with D possibly matching TRBD1 (6 bases). V lost 6 bases and J 3 bases, leaving 15 bases between the germline ends. Looked up from germline, CDR1 is MNHNY and CDR2 is SVGAGI (reference sequence). The CDR3 is 15 residues long.